Following are 25 T cell receptor beta chains from one sample sequenced in a study of CD8 T cells in Susac syndrome. RNA in amounts of about 0.5 to 1 ug was reverse transcribed with random hexamers. TCRdb analysed the immunoSEQ multiplex PCR reads with MiXCR anew, one entry per CDR3 protein. The sample holds just over 150,000 distinct CDR3 sequences, approximately 95% seen once. Sample: CD4+ T cells from PBMCs. The receptors derive from a human donor with Susac syndrome.

In nucleotides, the CDR3 is TGTGCCAGCAGTCACAGCATGAACACTGAAGCTTTCTTT. Residues: CASSHSMNTEAFF. The V gene is TRBV28, the J gene TRBJ1-1; D uncertain. The CDR3 is 13 amino acids. In germline, CDR1 is MDHEN, CDR2 SYDVKM. V lost 5 bases and J 0 bases, leaving 7 bases between the germline ends.

This chain connects TRBV29-1 to TRBJ2-7, with 7 bases aligning to TRBD1. Looked up from germline, CDR1 is SQVTM and CDR2 is ANQGSEA. V lost 7 bases and J lost 4; bases outside the gene matches: 10. The CDR3 loop spans 13 amino acids. The CDR3 coding sequence is TGCAGCGCCAGGGACAGCTTGAAATACGAGCAGTACTTC. It encodes CSARDSLKYEQYF.

The V call is TRBV11-2, the J call TRBJ2-1, with a weak D call TRBD1 (5 bases). This CDR3 is 12 amino acids long. Between the trimmed V and J ends, which lost 0 bases and 10 bases, there was a span of 7 bases. Germline-derived CDR1 and CDR2 are SGHAT and FQNNGV. The CDR3 DNA reads as TGTGCCAGCAGCTTAGATTCAGGGGAGCAGTTCTTC. Translation: CASSLDSGEQFF.

The gene calls are TRBV12-3 or TRBV12-4 and TRBJ2-7; TRBD2 matches at 8 bases. J was trimmed by 7 bases and V by 0 bases; bases with no gene match: 14. The CDR3 is 17 residues long. The CDR3 spells CASSLARLQRGTTEQYF. CDR3 coding DNA: TGTGCCAGCAGTTTAGCGCGTCTACAGCGGGGGACTACGGAGCAGTACTTC.

The chain has TRBV5-6 and TRBJ1-5; D is uncertain. CDR1 SGHDT and CDR2 YYEEEE come from the germline V gene. CDR3 length: 15 amino acids. Trimming took off 0 bases at V and 8 bases at J, with 15 bases between the two ends. In DNA, the CDR3 is TGTGCCAGCAGCTTGGGGACGGCCCCAATCAAGCCCCAGCATTTT. Protein: CASSLGTAPIKPQHF.

V and J are TRBV9 and TRBJ1-3; 8 bases map to TRBD1. Germline trimming cut 2 bases from V and 4 bases from J; bases unmatched to any gene: 8. The germline CDR1 and CDR2 sequences are SGDLS and YYNGEE. This CDR3 spans 16 amino acids. CDR3 sequence reads: CASSVTHRGTGNTIYF. CDR3 sequence (DNA): TGTGCCAGCAGCGTCACACACAGGGGGACGGGAAACACCATATATTTT.

This clonotype was seen only once. The V and J genes are TRBV12-3 or TRBV12-4 and TRBJ2-5, with D uncertain. The CDR3 contains 13 residues. The V and J ends lost 6 bases and 7 bases respectively, with 15 bases between them. In nucleotides, the CDR3 is TGTGCCAGCAGCCCAGGTCTCCCGGGGACCCAGTACTTC. Translated, it gives CASSPGLPGTQYF.

The chain employs TRBV20-1 and TRBJ1-6; D may be TRBD1 (5 bases). With 5 bases removed from V and 12 bases from J, the gap between germline ends came to 11 bases. There are 11 residues in the CDR3. CDR1 DFQATT and CDR2 SNEGSKA come from the germline V gene (reference sequence). The CDR3 reads CSAHVGGPLHF. In nucleotides, the CDR3 is TGCAGTGCTCACGTGGGGGGACCCCTCCACTTT.

V gene TRBV10-3 combines with J gene TRBJ1-5; D is uncertain. The CDR3 is 14 residues long. The V gene's germline CDR1 is ENHRY and CDR2 SYGVKD. Trimming took off 3 bases at V and 1 base at J, with 7 bases between the two ends. The CDR3 here is CAISDTLSNQPQHF. CDR3 nucleotide sequence: TGTGCCATCAGTGACACCCTAAGCAATCAGCCCCAGCATTTT.

The chain carries TRBV7-9 and TRBJ1-1; the match to TRBD1 covers 7 bases. Germline V gives CDR1 SEHNR, CDR2 FQNEAQ (reference sequence). The V and J ends lost 5 bases and 9 bases, in that order; junction bases with no gene match: 6. The CDR3 is 12 amino acids. In nucleotides, the CDR3 is TGTGCCAGCAGCGTCGACAGGGATCAAGCTTTCTTT. Translated: CASSVDRDQAFF.

The rearrangement links TRBV29-1 to TRBJ1-2, with 7 bases that match TRBD1. The CDR3 consists of 15 residues. CDR1 SQVTM and CDR2 ANQGSEA come from the germline V gene. V was clipped by 4 bases and J by 0 bases; unmatched bases: 8. The DNA of the CDR3 is TGCAGCGTTGTGGGACAGAATTTAGCTAACTATGGCTACACCTTC. This sequence encodes CSVVGQNLANYGYTF.

The rearrangement links TRBV29-1 to TRBJ1-1; 7 bases map to TRBD1. The CDR3 length is 13 residues. CDR1 and CDR2 (germline): SQVTM, ANQGSEA. The V and J ends lost 4 bases and 7 bases, in that order; junction bases with no gene match: 9. The CDR3 reads CSVADRAQGEAFF. The DNA for the CDR3 is TGCAGCGTTGCTGACAGGGCCCAAGGTGAAGCTTTCTTT.

This clonotype occurred once. The gene calls are TRBV3-1 and TRBJ1-2, with unresolved D. Per the germline V gene, CDR1 is LGHDT and CDR2 is YNNKEL (reference sequence). This CDR3 comprises 12 residues. V was shortened by 1 base and J by 6 bases, with 6 bases between the two germline ends. CDR3 protein: CASSQGGHGYTF. In DNA form, the CDR3 reads TGTGCCAGCAGCCAAGGGGGTCATGGCTACACCTTC.

The chain joins TRBV4-2 to TRBJ2-7; D is unclear. Per germline, CDR1 LGHNA and CDR2 YNFKEQ. This CDR3 region has 15 residues. Trimming removed 2 bases at V and 0 bases at J, with 11 bases between. In DNA, the CDR3 is TGTGCCAGCAGCCAACGTCTGGGTGGCTCCTACGAGCAGTACTTC. Its translation is CASSQRLGGSYEQYF.

The chain combines TRBV3-1 with TRBJ2-1; 13 bases line up with TRBD2. Losses at the gene ends were 4 bases for V and 1 base for J; bases not matched to a gene: 1. Germline CDR1 reads LGHDT; CDR2 reads YNNKEL (reference sequence). The CDR3 consists of 16 residues. CDR3 region: CASSPTSGGSYNEQFF. The CDR3 DNA reads as TGTGCCAGCAGCCCGACTAGCGGGGGGTCCTACAATGAGCAGTTCTTC.

This chain uses TRBV7-9 with TRBJ2-2, with D uncertain. Germline V gene lookup returns CDR1 SEHNR and CDR2 FQNEAQ (reference sequence). The CDR3 spans 15 residues. Trimming removed 3 bases at V and 0 bases at J, with 8 bases between. The CDR3 sequence is CASSFRATNTGELFF. The CDR3 DNA follows: TGTGCCAGCAGCTTCCGGGCCACGAACACCGGGGAGCTGTTTTTT.

The chain recombines TRBV3-1 with TRBJ1-2; D call uncertain. CDR1 and CDR2 (germline): LGHDT, YNNKEL (reference sequence). CDR3 length equals 14 residues. Trimming stripped 4 bases from V and 8 bases from J, with 17 bases between. For the CDR3, the DNA is TGTGCCAGCAGCCCTATCCAAGAGGGATTCGGCTACACCTTC. As protein: CASSPIQEGFGYTF.

CDR3 bases: TGCAGCGTTGAAAGTGGGACCTCGCCTGAAGCTTTCTTT. Its translation is CSVESGTSPEAFF. The chain carries TRBV29-1 and TRBJ1-1, with D possibly matching TRBD1 (5 bases). The germline gives CDR1 SQVTM, CDR2 ANQGSEA. The CDR3 totals 13 residues. V dropped 2 bases and J dropped 6 bases, with 13 bases sitting between them.

This clonotype is a singleton in its sample. This rearrangement joins TRBV7-2 to TRBJ2-7; the D is unclear. Germline V gene lookup returns CDR1 SGHTA and CDR2 FQGNSA. The CDR3 length is 12 residues. With 3 bases removed from V and 6 bases from J, the gap between germline ends came to 9 bases. The CDR3 here is CASSFLSREQYF. The CDR3 nucleotides are TGTGCCAGCAGCTTCCTCTCGCGCGAGCAGTACTTC.

In nucleotides, the CDR3 is TGCAGCGTTGTTGGTGCTAGAGGGAGCACAGATACGCAGTATTTT. Its translation: CSVVGARGSTDTQYF. V and J are TRBV29-1 and TRBJ2-3; TRBD2 is a possible D gene (5 bases). The V end was cut by 4 bases, the J end by 0 bases, with 14 bases between. Germline CDR1 reads SQVTM; CDR2 reads ANQGSEA. This CDR3 has 15 residues.

The chain recombines TRBV4-1 with TRBJ1-1; D call uncertain. CDR3 size: 16 residues. The germline gives CDR1 MGHRA, CDR2 YSYEKL. V shed 1 base and J shed 2 bases, with 14 bases lying between them. Here the CDR3 reads CASSQVGGPANTEAFF. CDR3 bases: TGCGCCAGCAGCCAAGTGGGAGGGCCCGCTAACACTGAAGCTTTCTTT.

The rearrangement links TRBV29-1 to TRBJ1-1, with D possibly TRBD1 on 5 matching bases. V lost 7 bases to trimming and J lost 5 bases, with 11 bases between them. The CDR3 loop spans 11 amino acids. Germline CDR1 and CDR2: SQVTM and ANQGSEA. The CDR3 bases are TGCAGCGGGAGCAGGGAAACTGAAGCTTTCTTT. It specifies CSGSRETEAFF.

The J gene is TRBJ1-5, the V gene TRBV20-1, with TRBD1 as a possible D gene (6 bases). The CDR3 contains 13 residues. Germline V gives CDR1 DFQATT, CDR2 SNEGSKA (reference sequence). V was cut by 5 bases and J by 7 bases, with 15 bases left in between. The CDR3 coding sequence is TGCAGTGCTTCTTCAGGGGCGGGACAGCCCCAGCATTTT. Translation: CSASSGAGQPQHF.

This clonotype was found a few times. The chain recombines TRBV20-1 with TRBJ2-3; the match to TRBD2 covers 12 bases. CDR3 size: 13 residues. Germline V gene data show CDR1 as DFQATT and CDR2 as SNEGSKA (reference sequence). The V segment lost 5 bases and the J segment 5 bases; nucleotides outside the gene matches: 2. The CDR3 DNA is TGCAGTGCTGGACTAGCGGGGTTAGATACGCAGTATTTT. Protein: CSAGLAGLDTQYF.

The V and J genes are TRBV6-6 and TRBJ1-2, with unresolved D. V was cut by 7 bases and J by 5 bases, with 11 bases left in between. The CDR3 has 12 residues. The V gene's germline CDR1 is MNHNY and CDR2 SVGAGI (reference sequence). CDR3 sequence reads: CASNGKPYGYTF. The DNA for the CDR3 is TGTGCCAGCAATGGCAAACCTTATGGCTACACCTTC.